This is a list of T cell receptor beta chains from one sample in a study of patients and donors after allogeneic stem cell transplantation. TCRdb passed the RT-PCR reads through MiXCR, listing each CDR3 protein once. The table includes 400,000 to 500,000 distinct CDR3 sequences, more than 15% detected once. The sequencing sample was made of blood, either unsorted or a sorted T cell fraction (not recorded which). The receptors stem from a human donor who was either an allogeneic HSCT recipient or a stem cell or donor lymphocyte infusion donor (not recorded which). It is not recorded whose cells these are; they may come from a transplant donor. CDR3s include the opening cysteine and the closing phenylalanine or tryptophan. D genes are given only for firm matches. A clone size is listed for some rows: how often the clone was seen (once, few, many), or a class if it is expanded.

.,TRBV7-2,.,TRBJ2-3,CASSYWSTDTQYF,TGTGCCAGCAGCTACTGGAGCACAGATACGCAGTATTTT
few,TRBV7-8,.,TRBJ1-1,CASSLGRVDTEAFF,TGTGCCAGCAGCTTAGGCAGGGTCGACACTGAAGCTTTCTTT
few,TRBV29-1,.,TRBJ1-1,CSVQGRGTEAFF,TGCAGCGTTCAGGGACGCGGCACTGAAGCTTTCTTT
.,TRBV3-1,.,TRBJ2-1,CASSQVGGGPSYNEQFF,TGTGCCAGCAGCCAAGTAGGAGGGGGGCCCTCCTACAATGAGCAGTTCTTC
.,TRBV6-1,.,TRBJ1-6,CASRNRDLLYSPLHF,TGTGCCAGCAGAAACCGGGACTTACTTTATTCACCCCTCCACTTT
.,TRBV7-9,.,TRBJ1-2,CASSLDHNYGYTF,TGTGCCAGCAGCTTGGACCACAACTATGGCTACACCTTC
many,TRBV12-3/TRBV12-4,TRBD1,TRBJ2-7,CASSSGTGEEQYF,TGTGCCAGCAGTTCCGGGACAGGGGAGGAGCAGTACTTC
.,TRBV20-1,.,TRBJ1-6,CSARGQNSPLHF,TGCAGTGCTAGGGGACAAAATTCACCCCTCCACTTT
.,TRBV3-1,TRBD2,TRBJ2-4,CASSQRAGLAKNIQYF,TGTGCCAGCAGCCAACGAGCGGGGCTAGCCAAAAACATTCAGTACTTC
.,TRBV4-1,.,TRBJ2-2,CASSQEAWGSTGELFF,TGTGCCAGCAGCCAAGAGGCGTGGGGAAGCACCGGGGAGCTGTTTTTT
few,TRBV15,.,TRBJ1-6,CATSRAGTNSPLHF,TGTGCCACCAGCAGGGCAGGGACCAATTCACCCCTCCACTTT
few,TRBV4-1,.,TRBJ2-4,CASSQGGAAKNIQYF,TGCGCCAGCAGCCAAGGAGGGGCGGCCAAAAACATTCAGTACTTC
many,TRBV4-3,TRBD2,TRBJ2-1,CASSQGTSGANEQFF,TGCGCCAGCAGCCAAGGGACTAGCGGGGCCAATGAGCAGTTCTTC
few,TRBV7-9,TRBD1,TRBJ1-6,CASSPQGDRNSPLHF,TGTGCCAGCAGCCCACAGGGGGATCGTAATTCACCCCTCCACTTT
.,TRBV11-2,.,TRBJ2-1,CASSPTFEQFF,TGTGCCAGCAGCCCGACTTTTGAGCAGTTCTTC
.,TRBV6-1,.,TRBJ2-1,CASSEGEGKNYNEQFF,TGTGCCAGCAGTGAAGGTGAAGGGAAAAATTACAATGAGCAGTTCTTC
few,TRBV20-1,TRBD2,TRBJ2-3,CSARTLGLAGTDTQYF,TGCAGTGCCAGGACTTTGGGACTAGCGGGAACAGATACGCAGTATTTT
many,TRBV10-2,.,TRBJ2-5,CASSPDPYSETQYF,TGCGCCAGCAGTCCTGACCCTTACTCAGAGACCCAGTACTTC
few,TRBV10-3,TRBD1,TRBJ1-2,CAISAPGTGVYGYTF,TGTGCCATCAGTGCACCCGGGACAGGGGTTTATGGCTACACCTTC
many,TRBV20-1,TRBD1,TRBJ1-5,CSASGQGDQPQHF,TGCAGTGCTAGCGGGCAGGGGGACCAGCCCCAGCATTTT
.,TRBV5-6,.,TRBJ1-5,CASSYGQYSNQPQHF,TGTGCCAGCAGCTACGGACAGTATAGCAATCAGCCCCAGCATTTT
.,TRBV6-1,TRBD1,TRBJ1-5,CASNRQGDWNQPQHF,TGTGCCAGTAACCGACAGGGAGATTGGAATCAGCCCCAGCATTTT
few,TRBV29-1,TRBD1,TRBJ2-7,CSVETRDRYEQYF,TGCAGCGTTGAAACCCGGGACAGGTACGAGCAGTACTTC
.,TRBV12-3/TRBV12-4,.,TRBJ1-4,CASSLLRREKLFF,TGTGCCAGCAGTTTACTACGGCGGGAAAAACTGTTTTTT
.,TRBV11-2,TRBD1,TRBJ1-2,CASSLGSPLGTGGVYGYTF,TGTGCCAGCAGCTTAGGTTCCCCCCTGGGGACAGGGGGCGTCTATGGCTACACCTTC
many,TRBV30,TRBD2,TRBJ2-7,CAWGGGAFYEQYF,TGTGCCTGGGGCGGGGGGGCCTTCTACGAGCAGTACTTC
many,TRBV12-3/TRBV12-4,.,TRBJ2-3,CASSPGTYTDTQYF,TGTGCCAGCAGCCCTGGAACATACACAGATACGCAGTATTTT
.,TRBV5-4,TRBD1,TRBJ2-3,CASSSGGQGADTQYF,TGTGCCAGCAGCTCCGGAGGACAGGGGGCAGATACGCAGTATTTT
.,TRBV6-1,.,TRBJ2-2,CASSPRGGRNTGELFF,TGTGCCAGCAGCCCAAGGGGGGGCCGCAACACCGGGGAGCTGTTTTTT
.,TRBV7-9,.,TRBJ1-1,CASSLARDGTEAFF,TGTGCCAGCAGCTTAGCAAGGGACGGGACTGAAGCTTTCTTT
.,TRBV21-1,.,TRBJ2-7,CASSKSFKVSYEQYF,TGTGCCAGCAGCAAAAGTTTTAAAGTATCCTACGAGCAGTACTTC
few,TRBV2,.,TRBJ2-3,CASRFVPEDTQYF,TGTGCCAGCAGGTTCGTCCCGGAAGATACGCAGTATTTT
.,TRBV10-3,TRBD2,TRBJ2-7,CATTSGSSYEQYF,TGTGCCACTACTAGCGGGAGCTCCTACGAGCAGTACTTC
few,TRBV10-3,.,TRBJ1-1,CAISGSEYTEAFF,TGTGCCATCAGTGGGTCTGAGTACACTGAAGCTTTCTTT
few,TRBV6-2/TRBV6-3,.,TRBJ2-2,CASSYSKGVWTSDRGELFF,TGTGCCAGCAGTTACTCGAAGGGGGTTTGGACATCCGATCGCGGGGAGCTGTTTTTT
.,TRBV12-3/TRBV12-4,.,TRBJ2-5,CASSFGGFETQYF,TGTGCCAGCAGTTTTGGGGGGTTTGAGACCCAGTACTTC
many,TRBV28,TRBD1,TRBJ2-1,CASSFRTGLLAFNEQFF,TGTGCCAGCAGTTTTCGGACAGGGTTGTTGGCCTTCAATGAGCAGTTCTTC
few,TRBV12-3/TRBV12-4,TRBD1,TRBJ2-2,CASNLWTGGHTGELFF,TGTGCCAGCAACCTTTGGACAGGGGGCCACACCGGGGAGCTGTTTTTT
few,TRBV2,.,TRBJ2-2,CASSELPGQTGELFF,TGTGCCAGCAGTGAGCTCCCAGGGCAAACCGGGGAGCTGTTTTTT
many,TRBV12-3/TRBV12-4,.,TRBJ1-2,CASRVRDNYGYTF,TGTGCCAGCAGAGTCCGGGACAACTATGGCTACACCTTC
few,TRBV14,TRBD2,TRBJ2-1,CASSQRLARSHNEQFF,TGTGCCAGCAGCCAAAGACTAGCCCGAAGTCACAATGAGCAGTTCTTC
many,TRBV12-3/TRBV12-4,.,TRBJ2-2,CASTRREGFGELFF,TGTGCCAGCACCCGACGTGAGGGCTTCGGGGAGCTGTTTTTT
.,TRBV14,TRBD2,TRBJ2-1,CASSQALAGKYEQFF,TGTGCCAGCAGCCAGGCACTAGCGGGGAAGTATGAGCAGTTCTTC
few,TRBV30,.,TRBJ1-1,CAWSVPGEAFF,TGTGCCTGGAGTGTACCGGGGGAAGCTTTCTTT
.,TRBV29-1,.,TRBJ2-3,CSVPQGWDTQYF,TGCAGCGTACCACAGGGCTGGGATACGCAGTATTTT
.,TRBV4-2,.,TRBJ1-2,CASSQDYRDNYGYTF,TGTGCCAGCAGCCAAGACTACAGGGATAACTATGGCTACACCTTC
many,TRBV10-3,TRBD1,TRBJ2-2,CAISLGTGALGGELFF,TGTGCCATCAGCTTGGGGACAGGGGCCCTAGGCGGGGAGCTGTTTTTT
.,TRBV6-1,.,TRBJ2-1,CASSATGKVYNEQFF,TGTGCCAGCAGTGCTACAGGGAAGGTCTACAATGAGCAGTTCTTC